This T cell receptor (beta chain) is drawn from a study of T cell responses to AZD1222 COVID-19 vaccine. Germline CDR1 SGHVS, CDR2 FQNEAQ. The junction had 11 bases not matched to a gene; V was cut back by 5 bases and J by 9 bases. The CDR3 is 16 residues long. Sequencing was performed with immunoSEQ multiplex PCR; in TCRdb, only in-frame clones are kept and a portion is missing. The table shows tens of thousands of clones, with about nine tenths occurring only once. Sequencing used peripheral blood, obtained on day 0 of AZD1222 vaccination. The chain carries TRBV7-8 and TRBJ2-1, with 12 bases that match TRBD2. The source of this sequence is an adult in good health. CDR3 in amino acids: CASSDRLAGVLGEQFF. The CDR3 DNA follows: TGTGCCAGCAGCGACAGACTAGCGGGAGTTTTGGGTGAGCAGTTCTTC. Filled out from reference TRBV7-8 and TRBJ2-1, the complete variable domain reads GAGVSQSPRYKVAKRGQDVALRCDPISGHVSLFWYQQALGQGPEFLTYFQNEAQLDKSGLPSDRFFAERPEGSVSTLKIQRTQQEDSAVYLCASSDRLAGVLGEQFFGPGTRLTVL.